The 7 T cell receptor beta chains below come from one sample, sequenced in a study of CD8 T cells in ankylosing spondylitis. TCRdb redid the calling of the 5' RACE reads with MiXCR, one entry per CDR3 protein. This sample has 250,000 to 400,000 distinct CDR3 sequences, with 11% found just once. What was sequenced was blood, either unsorted or a sorted T cell fraction (not recorded which). Receptor source: a female donor with ankylosing spondylitis or in good health (not recorded which).

This clonotype was recorded many times. The CDR3 DNA reads as TGCAGTCCACTAAATGCTGCCTTCTACGAGCAGTACTTC. Protein: CSPLNAAFYEQYF. The V and J genes are TRBV20-1 and TRBJ2-7; D is uncertain. V was clipped by 8 bases and J by 3 bases, with 17 bases between them. Germline V gene lookup returns CDR1 DFQATT and CDR2 SNEGSKA (reference sequence). This CDR3 is built from 13 residues.

This clonotype was observed at least ten times. V is TRBV5-1 and J is TRBJ2-2, with D possibly being TRBD1 (6 bases). The CDR3 consists of 16 residues. The germline V and J ends were trimmed by 0 bases and 4 bases, with 13 bases remaining between them. Germline V lookup: CDR1 SGHRS, CDR2 YFSETQ. CDR3 sequence (DNA): TGCGCCAGCAGCTTGGCCTCGGACAGAGGCACCGGGGAGCTGTTTTTT. It is translated as CASSLASDRGTGELFF.

The chain employs TRBV11-3 and TRBJ2-2; D may be TRBD2 (6 bases). CDR1 is SGHNT and CDR2 is YENEEA in the germline V gene. Trimming pared 4 bases from V and 6 bases from J, leaving 18 bases between. CDR3 length equals 16 residues. The CDR3 DNA follows: TGTGCCAGCAGCTGGAGGGGAACTAGCAAGTCCGGGGAGCTGTTTTTT. The encoded protein is CASSWRGTSKSGELFF. The full variable domain, in which reference TRBV11-3 and TRBJ2-2 provide the parts outside the CDR3, is EAGVVQSPRYKIIEKKQPVAFWCNPISGHNTLYWYLQNLGQGPELLIRYENEEAVDDSQLPKDRFSAERLKGVDSTLKIQPAELGDSAVYLCASSWRGTSKSGELFFGEGSRLTVL.

This clonotype was detected ten times or more. The V gene is TRBV20-1, the J gene TRBJ2-7; D uncertain. V lost 8 bases to trimming and J lost 4 bases, with 9 bases between them. The CDR3 covers 10 residues. Per germline, CDR1 DFQATT and CDR2 SNEGSKA (reference sequence). CDR3 loop: CSPVLYEQYF. CDR3 DNA: TGCAGTCCCGTGTTGTACGAGCAGTACTTC.

This clonotype appeared a single time. This chain links TRBV30 with TRBJ1-3; a weak D match, TRBD1 (6 bases). Germline values: CDR1 GTSNPN, CDR2 SVGIG (reference sequence). The CDR3 has 16 amino acids. The V end lost 5 bases, the J end lost 3 bases, and 20 bases lay between the germline ends. CDR3 bases: TGTGCCTGGGGGGACCCGGGACAAGAAGGTGGAAACACCATATATTTT. Protein product: CAWGDPGQEGGNTIYF.

Many counts were recorded for this clonotype. The chain carries TRBV5-1 and TRBJ1-2; TRBD1 agrees at 11 bases. The ends lost 4 bases at V and 7 bases at J; junction bases unmatched: 6. Germline lookup yields CDR1 SGHRS and CDR2 YFSETQ. The CDR3 is made up of 14 amino acids. In nucleotides, the CDR3 is TGCGCCAGCAGCCACGGACAGGGGGCGCTTGGCTACACCTTC. This codes for CASSHGQGALGYTF.

This clonotype was seen many times. The chain recombines TRBV5-1 with TRBJ2-7, with 10 bases matching TRBD2. The V segment lost 6 bases and the J segment 0 bases; nucleotides outside the gene matches: 3. This CDR3 region has 14 residues. Germline CDR1 and CDR2: SGHRS and YFSETQ. CDR3 sequence (DNA): TGCGCCAGCAAGGTAGCGGGGGGCTCCTACGAGCAGTACTTC. This encodes CASKVAGGSYEQYF.